The present TCR beta chain was sequenced within a study of blood T cell repertoires in COVID-19. Study details: Material from acute and convalescent COVID-19 was sourced from the United States, Italy and Spain.

The assay was immunoSEQ multiplex PCR, and TCRdb's table has in-frame clones only and misses some. The data contain some 400,000 clones, 80% to 90% of them singletons. The CDR3 runs to 13 residues. V lost 4 bases and J 4 bases, leaving 11 bases between the germline ends. CDR1 and CDR2 from the germline V gene are SGHRS and YFSETQ. Cohorts were determined from participant-reported clinical history. The J gene is TRBJ2-5, the V gene TRBV5-1, with D perhaps TRBD1 (5 bases). Sequenced material: PBMCs or T cells enriched from blood (not recorded which). This TCR was sampled from a man aged 25 to 40 who had recovered from COVID-19. The CDR3 coding sequence is TGCGCCAGCAGCCGAGGTACAGGAGAGACCCAGTACTTC. Its translation: CASSRGTGETQYF.